Following are 14 T cell receptor beta chains from one sample sequenced in a study of T cells in Graves' hyperthyroidism and ophthalmopathy. Regions amplified from RNA transcripts were the TCR beta CDR3 regions. The study used the HTBI primer set for a first-round RT-PCR of the TCR CDR3. TCRdb analysed the multiplex PCR reads with MiXCR anew, one entry per CDR3 protein. The sample gives about 360,000 distinct CDR3 sequences, roughly 13% of which show up once; 9.2% is in the top ten. Sequencing was performed on blood. Every receptor here comes from a woman between 18 and 29 years old with Graves' hyperthyroidism.

This clonotype was found many times. This chain uses TRBV7-2 with TRBJ1-2, with 10 bases lining up with TRBD1. The CDR3 runs 14 residues. Germline CDR1 and CDR2: SGHTA and FQGNSA. The V and J ends lost 5 bases and 7 bases, in that order; junction bases with no gene match: 7. Here the CDR3 DNA reads TGTGCCAGCAGCACGGGACAGGGGATGAGTGGCTACACCTTC. Amino acids: CASSTGQGMSGYTF.

The rearrangement joins TRBV24-1 to TRBJ1-5; D unresolved. The CDR3 is made up of 16 amino acids. Germline V gene lookup returns CDR1 KGHDR and CDR2 SFDVKD. Trimming cost V 8 bases and J 5 bases, with 21 bases left between them. Here the CDR3 DNA reads TGTGCCACCAATGTACCGTATCGGGCGATTGATCAGCCCCAGCATTTT. Translation gives CATNVPYRAIDQPQHF.

This chain joins TRBV3-1 and TRBJ1-1, with D perhaps TRBD1 (6 bases). The CDR3 has 16 residues. The ends were cut back, 6 bases at V and 1 base at J, with 18 bases in the middle. Germline lookup yields CDR1 LGHDT and CDR2 YNNKEL (reference sequence). CDR3 DNA sequence: TGTGCCAGCAGTCAATCACTCGGGACAACGAACACTGAAGCTTTCTTT. This translates into CASSQSLGTTNTEAFF.

In this sample, this clonotype turned up many times. J is TRBJ2-1 and V is TRBV7-9, with TRBD2 matching 11 bases. There are 15 residues in the CDR3. Germline CDR1 and CDR2: SEHNR and FQNEAQ (reference sequence). Trimming took 0 bases from V and 9 from J; bases not matched to a gene: 4. This CDR3 reads CASSLAKLAGAEQFF. CDR3 nucleotide sequence: TGTGCCAGCAGCTTAGCGAAACTAGCGGGAGCTGAGCAGTTCTTC.

The sample holds many counts of this clonotype. The gene calls are TRBV7-9 and TRBJ2-4; D tentatively fits TRBD1 or TRBD2 (5 bases each). V dropped 5 bases and J dropped 0 bases, with 11 bases sitting between them. The CDR3 extends over 15 amino acids. Germline CDR1 is SEHNR and CDR2 is FQNEAQ (reference sequence). CDR3 loop: CASSLRGTAKNIQYF. The CDR3, as DNA: TGTGCCAGCAGCCTCCGTGGGACAGCCAAAAACATTCAGTACTTC.

This clonotype was observed at least ten times. V is TRBV11-3 and J is TRBJ2-3, with unresolved D. CDR3 size: 13 residues. Germline CDR1 reads SGHNT; CDR2 reads YENEEA. Trimming pared 2 bases from V and 5 bases from J, leaving 8 bases between. The DNA for the CDR3 is TGTGCCAGCAGCTTATCTCGCTTAGATACGCAGTATTTT. This sequence encodes CASSLSRLDTQYF.

This clonotype was recorded many times. The chain has TRBV28 and TRBJ1-1, with a possible D match to TRBD1 (6 bases). Germline V gene lookup returns CDR1 MDHEN and CDR2 SYDVKM. Trimming left V 6 bases short and J 7 bases short, with 24 bases between. The CDR3 has 16 residues. The DNA for the CDR3 is TGTGCCAGCAGCTTAACAGGGAGTTTTGCGCTGGGTGAAGCTTTCTTT. It is translated as CASSLTGSFALGEAFF. The whole variable domain, filled in from reference TRBV28 and TRBJ1-1, reads DVKVTQSSRYLVKRTGEKVFLECVQDMDHENMFWYRQDPGLGLRLIYFSYDVKMKEKGDIPEGYSVSREKKERFSLILESASTNQTSMYLCASSLTGSFALGEAFFGQGTRLTVV.

This clonotype was observed at least ten times. V usage is TRBV28 and J usage is TRBJ2-7; D is uncertain. The germline V gene encodes CDR1 MDHEN and CDR2 SYDVKM. The length of the CDR3 is 11 residues. V lost 7 bases, J lost 5 bases, and 9 bases lay in between. The CDR3 bases are TGTGCCAGCACCCCAGGACACGAGCAGTACTTC. It is translated as CASTPGHEQYF.

This clonotype was picked up a small number of times. CDR3 protein: CSALAGVTGTQYF. In DNA, the CDR3 is TGCAGTGCTTTAGCGGGAGTCACAGGGACCCAGTACTTC. This sequence joins TRBV20-1 and TRBJ2-5; 9 bases agree with TRBD2. The CDR3 sequence is 13 residues long. The germline gives CDR1 DFQATT, CDR2 SNEGSKA (reference sequence). The trim removed 5 bases at V and 7 bases at J, leaving 8 bases unmatched.

On this clonotype itself: Mismatch with germline at one junction end may stem from a read error. The chain employs TRBV6-2 or TRBV6-3 and TRBJ2-1; D gene unclear. In germline, CDR1 is MNHEY, CDR2 SVGEGT. This CDR3 has 11 residues. The CDR3 nucleotides read TGTGCCAGCAGCGGATACAGTGAGCAGTTCTTC. This encodes CASSGYSEQFF.

The chain recombines TRBV29-1 with TRBJ2-1; D uncertain. Trimming took off 7 bases at V and 2 bases at J, with 15 bases between the two ends. The CDR3 contains 14 residues. Germline CDR1 reads SQVTM; CDR2 reads ANQGSEA. CDR3 region: CSARFETTYNEQFF. CDR3 in DNA: TGCAGCGCCAGGTTCGAAACGACCTACAATGAGCAGTTCTTC.

This clonotype has a count of ten or more. The chain links TRBV20-1 to TRBJ2-3, with 8 bases identical to TRBD2. The CDR3 is 15 amino acids. Germline V lookup: CDR1 DFQATT, CDR2 SNEGSKA (reference sequence). The V segment lost 3 bases and the J segment 0 bases; nucleotides outside the gene matches: 5. The CDR3 protein is CSASSSGRSTDTQYF. As DNA, the CDR3 is TGCAGTGCTAGCTCTAGCGGGCGTAGCACAGATACGCAGTATTTT.

The chain joins TRBV6-4 to TRBJ2-2; maybe TRBD1 (5 bases). Germline-derived CDR1 and CDR2 are MRHNA and SNTAGT. The CDR3 has 14 amino acids. Trimming pared 4 bases from V and 8 bases from J, leaving 14 bases between. The CDR3 is CASSGSTVAGELFF. The DNA for the CDR3 is TGTGCCAGCAGTGGTTCGACAGTCGCGGGGGAGCTGTTTTTT.

This clonotype was detected ten times or more. The rearrangement uses TRBV27 and TRBJ1-4; D remains ambiguous. V was pared by 3 bases and J by 8 bases, with 7 bases between. This CDR3 is 12 amino acids long. Per the germline V gene, CDR1 is MNHEY and CDR2 is SMNVEV (reference sequence). This CDR3 is CASSLLGEKLFF. As DNA, the CDR3 is TGTGCCAGCAGTTTGTTGGGGGAAAAACTGTTTTTT.